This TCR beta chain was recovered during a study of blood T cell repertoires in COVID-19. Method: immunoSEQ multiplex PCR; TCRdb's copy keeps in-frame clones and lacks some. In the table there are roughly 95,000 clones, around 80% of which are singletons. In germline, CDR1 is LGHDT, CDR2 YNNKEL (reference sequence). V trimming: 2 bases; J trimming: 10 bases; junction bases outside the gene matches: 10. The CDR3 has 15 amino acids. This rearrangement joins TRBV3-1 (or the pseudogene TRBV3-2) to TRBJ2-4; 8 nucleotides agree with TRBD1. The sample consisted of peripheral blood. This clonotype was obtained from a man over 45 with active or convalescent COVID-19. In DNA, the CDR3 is TGTGCCAGCAGCCAACCTGACAGGGGCGGGGATATTCAGTACTTC. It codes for CASSQPDRGGDIQYF.